Each of the 27 T cell receptor beta chains below was sequenced from the same sample in a study of blood T cell repertoires in COVID-19. Profiled with immunoSEQ multiplex PCR; TCRdb holds only in-frame clones, not every one. The profile shows over 350,000 clones, about 87% of them singletons. The sample taken for sequencing was PBMCs or T cells enriched from blood (not recorded which). Receptor source: a woman aged 45-65 years who had recovered from COVID-19.

The genes are TRBV24-1 and TRBJ1-2; tentatively, D is TRBD1 (5 bases). CDR3 length: 12 amino acids. V was cut by 6 bases and J by 8 bases, with 12 bases left in between. Germline V gives CDR1 KGHDR, CDR2 SFDVKD. In DNA form, the CDR3 reads TGTGCCACCAGTAAGGGCGACAGCGGCTACACCTTC. As protein: CATSKGDSGYTF.

The CDR3 nucleotides read TGCGCCAGCAGCGACGGGACAGGGGATTTCAATGAGCAGTTCTTC. The encoded protein is CASSDGTGDFNEQFF. The chain links TRBV5-1 to TRBJ2-1, with 10 bases that match TRBD1. V trimming: 4 bases; J trimming: 6 bases; junction bases outside the gene matches: 7. Germline V gives CDR1 SGHRS, CDR2 YFSETQ. The CDR3 contains 15 residues.

This rearrangement joins TRBV11-2 to TRBJ2-7, with D possibly matching TRBD2 (5 bases). The germline V gene has CDR1 SGHAT and CDR2 FQNNGV. The CDR3 has 12 amino acids. V was trimmed by 4 bases and J by 3 bases, leaving 7 bases between them. Written as DNA, the CDR3 is TGTGCCAGCAGCTCCACTAGCTACGAGCAGTACTTC. Translation: CASSSTSYEQYF.

The gene calls are TRBV19 and TRBJ2-5; 12 bases fit TRBD2. CDR1 LNHDA and CDR2 SQIVND come from the germline V gene (reference sequence). With 4 bases clipped from V and 5 bases from J, the junction kept 2 bases outside the gene matches. The CDR3 consists of 14 residues. This CDR3 reads CASSRTSGAETQYF. The CDR3 DNA sequence: TGTGCCAGTAGTAGGACTAGCGGGGCTGAGACCCAGTACTTC.

V usage is TRBV5-1 and J usage is TRBJ1-2; D call uncertain. The length of the CDR3 is 15 residues. The V gene's germline CDR1 is SGHRS and CDR2 YFSETQ. The V gene lost 0 bases and the J gene lost 0 bases, with 9 bases spanning the gap. CDR3 residues: CASSLEPETNYGYTF. The CDR3 DNA follows: TGCGCCAGCAGCTTGGAACCGGAGACTAACTATGGCTACACCTTC. The full variable domain, completed using reference TRBV5-1 and TRBJ1-2, is KAGVTQTPRYLIKTRGQQVTLSCSPISGHRSVSWYQQTPGQGLQFLFEYFSETQRNKGNFPGRFSGRQFSNSRSEMNVSTLELGDSALYLCASSLEPETNYGYTFGSGTRLTVV.

In its sample, this clone was seen once. The genes are TRBV4-2 and TRBJ1-4; 9 nucleotides match TRBD1. Germline lookup yields CDR1 LGHNA and CDR2 YNFKEQ. The CDR3 totals 16 residues. Trimming took 0 bases from V and 3 from J; bases not matched to a gene: 2. The CDR3 spells CASSQDWTGANEKLFF. The CDR3 DNA reads as TGTGCCAGCAGCCAAGATTGGACAGGGGCTAATGAAAAACTGTTTTTT.

The rearrangement joins TRBV18 to TRBJ2-2, with 8 bases aligning to TRBD1. Losses at the gene ends were 3 bases for V and 4 bases for J; bases not matched to a gene: 4. The CDR3 sequence is 15 residues long. Germline CDR1 and CDR2: KGHSH and LQKENI. The CDR3 nucleotides are TGTGCCAGCTCACCGGGACAGGAGAGCACCGGGGAGCTGTTTTTT. This translates into CASSPGQESTGELFF.

Turning to this clone: This same CDR3 is encoded by further DNA sequences in the sample. The gene calls are TRBV5-1 and TRBJ1-4; possible D gene TRBD1, 5 bases. Trimming shortened V by 0 bases and J by 4 bases, and 7 bases separated the two germline ends. This CDR3 comprises 14 residues. The germline V gene encodes CDR1 SGHRS and CDR2 YFSETQ. The CDR3 reads CASSLGQSNEKLFF. The CDR3 DNA follows: TGCGCCAGCAGCTTGGGACAGAGTAATGAAAAACTGTTTTTT.

This sequence joins TRBV6-5 and TRBJ2-5; D is possibly TRBD2 (7 bases). This CDR3 is 14 amino acids long. Deletions cut 3 bases from V and 1 base from J, with 9 bases between. Looked up from germline, CDR1 is MNHEY and CDR2 is SVGAGI. Here the CDR3 DNA reads TGTGCCAGCAGTTATAGGGGGGGCCAAGAGACCCAGTACTTC. It translates to CASSYRGGQETQYF.

This chain links TRBV29-1 with TRBJ2-6; the D gene is possibly TRBD1 (5 bases). Trimming cost V 0 bases and J 4 bases, with 16 bases left between them. Germline CDR1 and CDR2: SQVTM and ANQGSEA. The CDR3 totals 17 residues. CDR3 coding DNA: TGCAGCGTTGAAGATCAAACAGGTTCGTGGGGGGCCAACGTCCTGACTTTC. It specifies CSVEDQTGSWGANVLTF.

The rearrangement links TRBV6-4 to TRBJ1-2; 12 bases map to TRBD1. The length of the CDR3 is 20 residues. Germline loops: CDR1 MRHNA, CDR2 SNTAGT. Trimming at V came to 7 bases and at J to 3 bases, leaving 21 bases not matched to a gene. The CDR3 coding sequence is TGTGCCAGCATAGCACCCCCGGGACAGGGGGCAACATTAAACTACTATGGCTACACCTTC. Protein product: CASIAPPGQGATLNYYGYTF.

This chain connects TRBV9 to TRBJ1-3, with D maybe TRBD1 (6 bases). Germline CDR1 and CDR2: SGDLS and YYNGEE. This CDR3 is 15 amino acids long. The V end was cut by 1 base, the J end by 4 bases, with 12 bases between. The CDR3 reads CASSVTGSPGNTIYF. The CDR3 DNA follows: TGTGCCAGCAGCGTAACAGGGTCACCAGGAAACACCATATATTTT.

The chain uses TRBV10-3 and TRBJ1-6, with D possibly matching TRBD1 (6 bases). V dropped 3 bases and J dropped 9 bases, with 12 bases sitting between them. Germline V gene lookup returns CDR1 ENHRY and CDR2 SYGVKD. This CDR3 has 14 residues. For the CDR3, the DNA is TGTGCCATCAGTGACACACAGGGACGTTCACCCCTCCACTTT. Its protein is CAISDTQGRSPLHF.

The chain recombines TRBV21-1 with TRBJ2-7; the DNA was not compared with TRBD2, the D call given in the table. TRBV21-1 is tagged as a pseudogene. CDR3 length: 20 amino acids. The CDR3, as DNA: TGTGCCAGCAGCAAAGGTGATACCTGGTTGCGCCCTACCTGTATCTACGAGCAGTACTTC. This gives the protein CASSKGDTWLRPTCIYEQYF.

In nucleotides, the CDR3 is TGTGCCAGCAGCCAAGACCTGACAGGGAGGAACACTGAAGCTTTCTTT. It specifies CASSQDLTGRNTEAFF. The chain couples TRBV4-2 to TRBJ1-1; 7 nucleotides agree with TRBD1. With 0 bases clipped from V and 1 base from J, the junction kept 5 bases outside the gene matches. This CDR3 is 16 amino acids long. Per germline, CDR1 LGHNA and CDR2 YNFKEQ.

The J gene is TRBJ1-1, the V gene TRBV7-8; D remains unclear. V gave up 5 bases and J gave up 1 base, with 11 bases separating them. In germline, CDR1 is SGHVS, CDR2 FQNEAQ. The CDR3 extends over 14 amino acids. The CDR3 is CASSVSKKNTEAFF. The CDR3 DNA is TGTGCCAGCAGCGTGAGCAAAAAGAACACTGAAGCTTTCTTT.

CDR3 in amino acids: CAISPEQGESSPLHF. The CDR3 nucleotides read TGTGCCATCAGCCCCGAACAGGGGGAGAGTTCACCCCTCCACTTT. V and J are TRBV10-3 and TRBJ1-6, with 8 bases identical to TRBD1. The CDR3 is 15 amino acids. The J segment lost 9 bases and the V segment lost 6 bases, leaving 10 bases of the junction unmatched. The germline gives CDR1 ENHRY, CDR2 SYGVKD.

This chain links TRBV19 with TRBJ2-3, with D uncertain. The germline gives CDR1 LNHDA, CDR2 SQIVND (reference sequence). Trimming removed 5 bases at V and 6 bases at J, with 15 bases between. CDR3 length: 14 amino acids. The CDR3, as DNA: TGTGCCAGTAGTCCCCCGGGTCTCCGGGATACGCAGTATTTT. Its protein product is CASSPPGLRDTQYF.

The V and J genes are TRBV4-3 and TRBJ1-2; a weak D match, TRBD1 (5 bases). The CDR3 length is 14 residues. Germline values: CDR1 LGHNA, CDR2 YSLEER. The ends were cut back, 2 bases at V and 4 bases at J, with 11 bases in the middle. The CDR3: CASSQQGIGYGYTF. The CDR3 DNA reads TGCGCCAGCAGCCAACAGGGTATAGGCTATGGCTACACCTTC.

This rearrangement joins TRBV5-1 to TRBJ1-1; 7 nucleotides agree with TRBD1. This CDR3 comprises 12 residues. From germline, CDR1 is SGHRS and CDR2 YFSETQ. Germline trimming cut 7 bases from V and 3 bases from J; bases unmatched to any gene: 3. CDR3 nucleotide sequence: TGCGCCAGCCGACAGGGCTACACTGAAGCTTTCTTT. Translated: CASRQGYTEAFF. Drawing the rest from reference TRBV5-1 and TRBJ1-1, the complete variable domain is KAGVTQTPRYLIKTRGQQVTLSCSPISGHRSVSWYQQTPGQGLQFLFEYFSETQRNKGNFPGRFSGRQFSNSRSEMNVSTLELGDSALYLCASRQGYTEAFFGQGTRLTVV.

The genes are TRBV7-2 and TRBJ2-4; 10 bases map to TRBD1. CDR1 and CDR2 (germline): SGHTA, FQGNSA. The CDR3 is 16 amino acids. The junction had 9 bases not matched to a gene; V was cut back by 5 bases and J by 5 bases. This CDR3 is CASSRGTGVGENIQYF. CDR3 coding DNA: TGTGCCAGCAGCCGCGGGACAGGGGTTGGTGAAAACATTCAGTACTTC.

The CDR3 sequence is CAITRGTDGDEQFF. In DNA form, the CDR3 reads TGTGCCATTACTCGGGGTACAGATGGCGATGAGCAGTTCTTC. The V call is TRBV6-5, the J call TRBJ2-1; D possibly corresponds to TRBD2 (5 bases). V lost 10 bases and J lost 8, with 21 bases in between. There are 14 residues in the CDR3. CDR1 is MNHEY, CDR2 SVGAGI, per germline.

The chain links TRBV7-9 to TRBJ2-5; D perhaps matches TRBD2 (7 bases). Germline V gives CDR1 SEHNR, CDR2 FQNEAQ (reference sequence). Trimming left V 0 bases short and J 5 bases short, with 13 bases between. CDR3 length equals 15 residues. CDR3 sequence: CASSLAGGALETQYF. The CDR3 bases are TGTGCCAGCAGCTTAGCGGGGGGGGCCTTGGAGACCCAGTACTTC. Drawing the rest from reference TRBV7-9 and TRBJ2-5, the complete variable domain is DTGVSQNPRHKITKRGQNVTFRCDPISEHNRLYWYRQTLGQGPEFLTYFQNEAQLEKSRLLSDRFSAERPKGSFSTLEIQRTEQGDSAMYLCASSLAGGALETQYFGPGTRLLVL.

This clone was picked up one time. The chain is built from TRBV11-2 and TRBJ2-7; TRBD1 aligns across 7 bases. CDR1 and CDR2 from the germline V gene are SGHAT and FQNNGV. Trimming at V came to 3 bases and at J to 3 bases, leaving 8 bases not matched to a gene. This CDR3 is built from 15 residues. CDR3 sequence (DNA): TGTGCCAGCAGCTTGGTTGGACAGGTGGGCTACGAGCAGTACTTC. The encoded protein is CASSLVGQVGYEQYF. The complete variable domain, with remaining parts taken from reference TRBV11-2 and TRBJ2-7, reads EAGVAQSPRYKIIEKRQSVAFWCNPISGHATLYWYQQILGQGPKLLIQFQNNGVVDDSQLPKDRFSAERLKGVDSTLKIQPAKLEDSAVYLCASSLVGQVGYEQYFGPGTRLTVT.

The V and J genes are TRBV2 and TRBJ1-5; 7 bases are shared with TRBD1. Germline V gene data show CDR1 as SNHLY and CDR2 as FYNNEI. V shed 1 base and J 9 bases; nucleotides not matched to a gene: 9. This CDR3 is 15 amino acids long. This chain's CDR3 is CASSEDRGTVWPQHF. CDR3 DNA: TGTGCCAGCAGTGAAGACAGGGGAACGGTTTGGCCCCAGCATTTT.

The gene calls are TRBV7-2 and TRBJ2-1; D gene uncertain. The CDR3 totals 11 residues. Germline V gene data show CDR1 as SGHTA and CDR2 as FQGNSA. V was cut by 4 bases and J by 8 bases, with 6 bases left in between. The CDR3 is CASSSVYEQFF. In DNA form, the CDR3 reads TGTGCCAGCAGCTCAGTCTATGAGCAGTTCTTC.

This clone has a single count. CDR3 sequence: CSVGLVGGTIYF. The CDR3 DNA reads as TGCAGCGTTGGCCTTGTCGGGGGCACCATATATTTT. This rearrangement joins TRBV29-1 to TRBJ1-3, with D possibly matching TRBD1 (5 bases). This CDR3 has 12 amino acids. The germline gives CDR1 SQVTM, CDR2 ANQGSEA. The ends were cut back, 4 bases at V and 9 bases at J, with 13 bases in the middle.